Listed below are T cell receptor beta chains from one sample, sequenced in a study of blood T cell repertoires in COVID-19. Assay: immunoSEQ multiplex PCR; the TCRdb copy retains only in-frame clones and omits some. The profile covers approximately 260,000 clones, with 89% appearing a single time and approximately 2.2% taken by the ten largest. The sequencing sample was made of peripheral blood. The receptors originated from a man between 45 and 60 years old with acute or convalescent COVID-19. Each CDR3 is given with its conserved first and last residue. The D gene is left open where the match is weak. Clone size is not always given. Where it is, it says once, few, many or a class for expanded clones.

D,V,size,J,DNA,CDR3
-,TRBV27,once,TRBJ1-4,TGTGCCAGTGGGAGAGTGGGGGGGGATGAAAAACTGTTTTTT,CASGRVGGDEKLFF
-,TRBV4-1,few,TRBJ1-2,TGCGCCAGCAGCCATCCCTTAGGAGGGAGAGGCTACACCTTC,CASSHPLGGRGYTF
-,TRBV5-4,-,TRBJ1-5,TGTGCCAGCAGCTACCGTGGGGCGGGGCGGAAGGGCAATCAGCCCCAGCATTTT,CASSYRGAGRKGNQPQHF
-,TRBV6-5,few,TRBJ2-7,TGTGCCAGCACCCCAGGGAGGTTATACGAGCAGTACTTC,CASTPGRLYEQYF
-,TRBV5-6,-,TRBJ1-2,TGTGCCAGCAGCTTTGGACAGAACTATGGCTACACCTTC,CASSFGQNYGYTF
-,TRBV20-1,-,TRBJ2-7,TGCAGTGCTAGTTACCGGGGATCCTACGAGCAGTACTTC,CSASYRGSYEQYF
TRBD1,TRBV6-5,once,TRBJ2-7,TGTGCCAGCAGTTCCATGGGACAGGGCCCCGACGAGCAGTACTTC,CASSSMGQGPDEQYF
-,TRBV12-3/TRBV12-4,-,TRBJ2-7,TGTGCCAGCAGAACAGACTCCTACGAGCAGTACTTC,CASRTDSYEQYF
TRBD1,TRBV5-5,-,TRBJ2-2,TGTGCCAGCAGTGGACAGGGTCGTTGGGGCGGGGAGCTGTTTTTT,CASSGQGRWGGELFF
-,TRBV6-5,-,TRBJ1-2,TGTGCCAGCAGTTACGGGCAGGGTAGGGGCTACACCTTC,CASSYGQGRGYTF
-,TRBV11-3,-,TRBJ2-3,TGTGCCAGCAGCCAACAGGGGGGGCCTAGCACAGATACGCAGTATTTT,CASSQQGGPSTDTQYF
-,TRBV12-3/TRBV12-4,-,TRBJ1-1,TGTGCCAGCAGTTTAGTCATGAACACTGAAGCTTTCTTT,CASSLVMNTEAFF
-,TRBV5-1,-,TRBJ1-2,TGCGCCAGCAGCTTGGGAGCGCGCGCAGGGGAAGGAAGCGGCTACACCTTC,CASSLGARAGEGSGYTF
-,TRBV12-3/TRBV12-4,-,TRBJ1-3,TGTGCCAGCAGCTCGACAGCGGGAAACACCATATATTTT,CASSSTAGNTIYF
TRBD1,TRBV6-5,-,TRBJ1-2,TGTGCCAGCAGCCTTAAGGGGGCTCTTGGCTACACCTTC,CASSLKGALGYTF
TRBD2,TRBV7-3,-,TRBJ2-3,TGTGCCAGCAGTCGAGGGACTAGCGGGACCACAGATACGCAGTATTTT,CASSRGTSGTTDTQYF
-,TRBV20-1,-,TRBJ1-5,TGCAGTGCTCTAGGGGGGGACCGCCAGCATTTT,CSALGGDRQHF
TRBD1,TRBV6-5,-,TRBJ1-2,TGTGCCAGCAGTTACTCAGGGACAGGCCTCTATGGCTACACCTTC,CASSYSGTGLYGYTF
-,TRBV11-2,-,TRBJ1-3,TGTGCCAGCAGCTTAGATCGTTCGACCATATATTTT,CASSLDRSTIYF